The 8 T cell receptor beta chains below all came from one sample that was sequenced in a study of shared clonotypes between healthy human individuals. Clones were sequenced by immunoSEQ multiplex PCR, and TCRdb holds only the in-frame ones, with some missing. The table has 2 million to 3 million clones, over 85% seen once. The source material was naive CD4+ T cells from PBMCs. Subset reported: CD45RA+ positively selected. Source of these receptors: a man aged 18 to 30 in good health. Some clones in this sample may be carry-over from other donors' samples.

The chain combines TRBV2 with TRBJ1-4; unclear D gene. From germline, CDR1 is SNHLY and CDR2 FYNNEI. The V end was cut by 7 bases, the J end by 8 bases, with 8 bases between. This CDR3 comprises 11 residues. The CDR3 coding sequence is TGTGCCAGCACTGTAGCGGAAAAACTGTTTTTT. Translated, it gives CASTVAEKLFF. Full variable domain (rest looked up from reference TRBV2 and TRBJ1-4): EPEVTQTPSHQVTQMGQEVILRCVPISNHLYFYWYRQILGQKVEFLVSFYNNEISEKSEIFDDQFSVERPDGSNFTLKIRSTKLEDSAMYFCASTVAEKLFFGSGTQLSVL.

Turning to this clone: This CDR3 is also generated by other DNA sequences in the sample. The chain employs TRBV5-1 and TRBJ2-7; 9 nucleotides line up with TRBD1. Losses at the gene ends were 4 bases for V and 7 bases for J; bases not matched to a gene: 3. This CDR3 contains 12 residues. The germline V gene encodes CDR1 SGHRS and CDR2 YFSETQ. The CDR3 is CASSLDRGEQYF. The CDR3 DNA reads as TGCGCCAGCAGCCTAGACAGGGGGGAGCAGTACTTC.

The CDR3 region has the DNA TGTGCCAGCATAGGAGGGCGGGAGGGCCGGGTTGGGTACTTC. Translation gives CASIGGREGRVGYF. The genes are TRBV28 and TRBJ2-7; 9 bases align to TRBD2. The V gene's germline CDR1 is MDHEN and CDR2 SYDVKM. V lost 7 bases to trimming and J lost 12 bases; unmatched junction nucleotides: 16. The CDR3 contains 14 residues.

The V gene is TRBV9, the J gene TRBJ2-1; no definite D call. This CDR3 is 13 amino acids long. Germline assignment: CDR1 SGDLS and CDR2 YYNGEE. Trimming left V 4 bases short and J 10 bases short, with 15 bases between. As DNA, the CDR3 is TGTGCCAGCAGCTTGGGCTGGGGTTCCGAGCAGTTCTTC. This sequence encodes CASSLGWGSEQFF.

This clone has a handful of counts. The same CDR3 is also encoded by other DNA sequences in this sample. CDR3 in amino acids: CASSSGNTIYF. The CDR3 bases are TGTGCCAGCAGTAGTGGAAACACCATATATTTT. The J gene is TRBJ1-3, the V gene TRBV28; D uncertain. Looked up from germline, CDR1 is MDHEN and CDR2 is SYDVKM. Trimming cost V 5 bases and J 3 bases, with 2 bases left between them. The CDR3 loop spans 11 amino acids.

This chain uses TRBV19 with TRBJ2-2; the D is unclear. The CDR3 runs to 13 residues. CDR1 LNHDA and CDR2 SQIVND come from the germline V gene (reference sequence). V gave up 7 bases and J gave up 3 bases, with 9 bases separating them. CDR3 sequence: CASMGGHTGELFF. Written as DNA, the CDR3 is TGTGCCAGTATGGGCGGTCACACCGGGGAGCTGTTTTTT.

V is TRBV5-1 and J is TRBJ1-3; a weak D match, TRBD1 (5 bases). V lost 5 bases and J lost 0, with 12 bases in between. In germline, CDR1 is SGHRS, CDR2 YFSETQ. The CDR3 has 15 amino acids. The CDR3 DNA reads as TGCGCCAGCAGGTACGGACAAAGCTCTGGAAACACCATATATTTT. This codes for CASRYGQSSGNTIYF.

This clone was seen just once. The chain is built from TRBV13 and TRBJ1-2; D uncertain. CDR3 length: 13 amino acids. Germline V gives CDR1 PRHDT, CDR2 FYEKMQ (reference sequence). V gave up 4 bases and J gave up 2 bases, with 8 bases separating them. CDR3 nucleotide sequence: TGTGCCAGCAGCTCGCGGACCAACTATGGCTACACCTTC. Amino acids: CASSSRTNYGYTF.